This entry features one TCR beta chain sequence. What it binds is not known. A multiplex PCR was run with 60 Vbeta primers and 13 Jbeta primers. The assay was immunoSEQ multiplex PCR, and TCRdb's table has in-frame clones only and misses some. The sample shows about 130,000 clones, 80% of them seen only once. This specimen comes from a study of cytomegalovirus exposure and HLA in healthy donors. Findings and limits, study-wide: For presence/absence analyses, sequencing depth was assumed to be roughly uniform across donors. Segments of the TCR beta V type were, in most cases, productive about 90% or about 30% of the time in an earlier analysis. Generally TCR sequences proved uncommon, though certain public TCRs appeared in numerous donors.

V was clipped by 5 bases and J by 3 bases; unmatched bases: 4. Germline values: CDR1 SGHTA, CDR2 FQGNSA. The CDR3 runs to 15 residues. The source is a man aged 30 to 45 in good health and CMV-seronegative. This chain uses TRBV7-2 with TRBJ2-2; 9 bases fit TRBD1. The specimen sequenced was PBMCs. CDR3 DNA: TGTGCCAGCAGCGGGGGGGACAGGGACACCGGGGAGCTGTTTTTT. This sequence encodes CASSGGDRDTGELFF.